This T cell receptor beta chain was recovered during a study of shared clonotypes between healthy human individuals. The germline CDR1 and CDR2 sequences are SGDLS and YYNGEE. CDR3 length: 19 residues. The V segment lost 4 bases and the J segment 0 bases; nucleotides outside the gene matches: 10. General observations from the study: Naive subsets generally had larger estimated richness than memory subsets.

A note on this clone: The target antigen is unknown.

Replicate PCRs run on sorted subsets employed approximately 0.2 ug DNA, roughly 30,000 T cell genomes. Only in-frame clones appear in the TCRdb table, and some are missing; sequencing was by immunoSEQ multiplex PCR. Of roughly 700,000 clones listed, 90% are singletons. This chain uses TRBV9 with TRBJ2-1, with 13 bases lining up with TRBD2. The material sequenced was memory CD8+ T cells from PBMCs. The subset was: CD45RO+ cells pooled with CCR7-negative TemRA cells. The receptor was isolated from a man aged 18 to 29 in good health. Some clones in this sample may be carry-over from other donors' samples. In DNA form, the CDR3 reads TGTGCCAGCAGCTCTAGAACTAGCGGGAGGGCTAGCTCCTACAATGAGCAGTTCTTC. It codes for CASSSRTSGRASSYNEQFF.